One and the same sample provided the 30 T cell receptor beta chains below, sequenced in a study of post-analysis software for immune sequencing data. Broader study findings: There were five or six TRBV segments more frequent in patients than controls, and TRBV5-6, TRBV5-1 and TRBV20-1 were among them.

Presence of unique molecular identifiers characterized the TCR beta cDNA libraries. TCRdb ran MiXCR on the PCR reads and lists one entry per CDR3 protein. The sample lists about 430,000 distinct CDR3 sequences, approximately 39% occurring once. No cognate antigen is known for these TCRs. The sequenced sample was blood. Receptors were obtained from a girl aged 2-9 years with multiple sclerosis.

This clonotype was detected ten times or more. The genes are TRBV7-3 and TRBJ2-3; TRBD2 aligns across 11 bases. Trimming at V came to 0 bases and at J to 4 bases, leaving 0 bases not matched to a gene. The CDR3 sequence is 15 residues long. Per the germline V gene, CDR1 is SGHTA and CDR2 is FQGTGA. The CDR3 loop reads CASSLTSGGADTQYF. DNA for the CDR3: TGTGCCAGCAGCTTAACTAGCGGGGGGGCAGATACGCAGTATTTT.

This sequence joins TRBV4-1 and TRBJ2-7; 11 nucleotides line up with TRBD2. With 6 bases clipped from V and 3 bases from J, the junction kept 10 bases outside the gene matches. Germline assignment: CDR1 MGHRA and CDR2 YSYEKL. This CDR3 spans 16 amino acids. The CDR3 here is CASRPTTSGVLYEQYF. The CDR3 DNA follows: TGCGCCAGCAGACCGACGACTAGCGGGGTCCTCTACGAGCAGTACTTC.

This clonotype was found a few times. The chain uses TRBV7-8 and TRBJ2-3, with TRBD2 matching over 11 bases. V shed 7 bases and J 2 bases; nucleotides not matched to a gene: 14. CDR1 is SGHVS, CDR2 FQNEAQ, per germline. The CDR3 contains 18 residues. This CDR3 reads CASMTGLAEEYTTDTQYF. The CDR3 region has the DNA TGTGCCAGCATGACGGGACTAGCGGAGGAATACACCACAGATACGCAGTATTTT.

CDR3: CSAIQPTIFLPDTQYF. CDR3 sequence (DNA): TGCAGTGCTATTCAACCAACAATCTTCTTGCCAGATACGCAGTATTTT. V usage is TRBV20-1 and J usage is TRBJ2-3; D unresolved. V gave up 4 bases and J gave up 4 bases, with 21 bases separating them. Germline CDR1 and CDR2: DFQATT and SNEGSKA (reference sequence). The CDR3 consists of 16 residues.

This chain joins TRBV7-2 and TRBJ2-3; 7 bases are a match to TRBD1. J was trimmed by 0 bases and V by 3 bases; bases with no gene match: 6. Germline CDR1 SGHTA, CDR2 FQGNSA. The CDR3 has 16 amino acids. CDR3 nucleotides: TGTGCCAGCAGCTTGAGGGACAGCCTTAGCACAGATACGCAGTATTTT. Protein product: CASSLRDSLSTDTQYF.

This clonotype was detected ten times or more. The chain employs TRBV7-3 and TRBJ1-4; D is possibly TRBD1 (5 bases). The CDR3 has 15 residues. Germline CDR1 and CDR2: SGHTA and FQGTGA. Trimming removed 6 bases from V and 4 bases from J, with 15 bases in between. The chain's CDR3 is CASSLPDTNNEKLFF. CDR3 coding DNA: TGTGCCAGCAGTCTTCCGGACACCAATAATGAAAAACTGTTTTTT. Using reference TRBV7-3 and TRBJ1-4 for the parts outside the CDR3, the full variable domain is GAGVSQTPSNKVTEKGKYVELRCDPISGHTALYWYRQSLGQGPEFLIYFQGTGAADDSGLPNDRFFAVRPEGSVSTLKIQRTERGDSAVYLCASSLPDTNNEKLFFGSGTQLSVL.

The V call is TRBV29-1, the J call TRBJ1-2; 7 nucleotides match TRBD1. CDR1 and CDR2 from the germline V gene are SQVTM and ANQGSEA. V lost 4 bases to trimming and J lost 4 bases; unmatched junction nucleotides: 6. There are 13 residues in the CDR3. CDR3 sequence: CSVVWTGGYGYTF. The CDR3 DNA reads as TGCAGCGTTGTGTGGACAGGTGGCTATGGCTACACCTTC.

This clonotype was detected only a few times. The V and J genes are TRBV29-1 and TRBJ2-5; 7 nucleotides agree with TRBD2. The CDR3 consists of 14 residues. Germline V gene sequence: CDR1 SQVTM, CDR2 ANQGSEA. V lost 7 bases, J lost 3 bases, and 11 bases stayed unmatched. This chain's CDR3 is CSAVGRESEETQYF. Written as DNA, the CDR3 is TGCAGCGCTGTCGGGCGGGAGAGCGAAGAGACCCAGTACTTC.

This clonotype was seen a handful of times. An end of the junction does not agree with germline; a read error may underlie this. DNA for the CDR3: TGCGCCGGCAGCCGAAACCGGGACAGCAACTATGGCTACACCTTC. It translates to CAGSRNRDSNYGYTF. This sequence joins TRBV4-1 and TRBJ1-2, with 7 bases fitting TRBD1. CDR1 and CDR2 from the germline V gene are MGHRA and YSYEKL. The length of the CDR3 is 15 residues.

The chain uses TRBV7-3 and TRBJ2-7; no firm D call. V was pared by 2 bases and J by 3 bases, with 14 bases between. CDR3 size: 15 residues. Germline CDR1 reads SGHTA; CDR2 reads FQGTGA. CDR3 amino acids: CASSLGDGPNYEQYF. CDR3 bases: TGTGCCAGCAGCTTAGGGGATGGACCGAACTACGAGCAGTACTTC.

The J gene is TRBJ1-4, the V gene TRBV5-4, with 9 bases identical to TRBD1. J gave up 5 bases and V 4 bases, and 6 bases lay outside the gene matches. Germline V CDR1 and CDR2: SGHNT, YYREEE (reference sequence). CDR3 length: 15 residues. CDR3 DNA: TGTGCCAGCAGCGGAGCCGGGACAGGGAATGAAAAACTGTTTTTT. It specifies CASSGAGTGNEKLFF.

The genes are TRBV5-1 and TRBJ2-7; D is undetermined. From germline, CDR1 is SGHRS and CDR2 YFSETQ. This CDR3 has 13 residues. The ends were cut back, 0 bases at V and 2 bases at J, with 6 bases in the middle. DNA for the CDR3: TGCGCCAGCAGCTTGGAGATCCCCTACGAGCAGTACTTC. This codes for CASSLEIPYEQYF.

Only a few counts were recorded for this clonotype. The chain recombines TRBV7-9 with TRBJ1-1; D is uncertain. Trimming took 11 bases from V and 11 from J, leaving 12 bases between them. Germline V gives CDR1 SEHNR, CDR2 FQNEAQ (reference sequence). The CDR3 runs to 9 residues. CDR3: CAPTPRAFF. In DNA, the CDR3 is TGTGCCCCCACCCCCCGGGCTTTCTTT.

This clonotype has more than one count but fewer than ten. V usage is TRBV20-1 and J usage is TRBJ2-5; 9 nucleotides agree with TRBD2. Germline loops: CDR1 DFQATT, CDR2 SNEGSKA (reference sequence). The ends lost 3 bases at V and 1 base at J; junction bases unmatched: 9. The CDR3 is 16 residues long. The chain's CDR3 is CSASGQRGAPQETQYF. The CDR3 nucleotides are TGCAGTGCTAGTGGGCAGCGGGGGGCCCCCCAAGAGACCCAGTACTTC.

This clonotype was observed a handful of times. The CDR3 spells CASSLEVSSGSEQYF. In DNA, the CDR3 is TGTGCCAGCAGCTTAGAGGTGTCTAGCGGGAGCGAGCAGTACTTC. The genes are TRBV7-2 and TRBJ2-7; 10 bases match TRBD2. J was trimmed by 6 bases and V by 1 base; bases with no gene match: 6. The germline CDR1 and CDR2 sequences are SGHTA and FQGNSA. This CDR3 contains 15 residues.

This clonotype was seen a handful of times. The rearrangement joins TRBV10-3 to TRBJ2-7, with D tentatively TRBD2 (6 bases). V dropped 10 bases and J dropped 7 bases, with 17 bases sitting between them. CDR3 length: 12 amino acids. CDR1 and CDR2 (germline): ENHRY, SYGVKD. CDR3 DNA: TGTGCCACCTCGGCGGGGCCAGGGGAGCAGTACTTC. This encodes CATSAGPGEQYF.

This clonotype was observed once. This chain links TRBV12-3 or TRBV12-4 with TRBJ2-3; D gene ambiguous. Trimming cost V 7 bases and J 5 bases, with 13 bases left between them. The CDR3 length is 13 residues. The chain's CDR3 is CASNLLGLDTQYF. The CDR3 region has the DNA TGTGCCAGCAACCTCCTAGGATTAGATACGCAGTATTTT.

This clonotype was picked up a small number of times. The genes are TRBV12-3 or TRBV12-4 and TRBJ1-4, with 7 bases identical to TRBD1. The CDR3 totals 13 residues. Trimming cost V 5 bases and J 13 bases; bases outside gene matches: 10. The CDR3 spells CASSPIGRGLLFF. The CDR3 DNA is TGTGCCAGCAGTCCTATCGGAAGGGGGCTACTGTTTTTT.

In this sample, this clonotype turned up a few times. The chain carries TRBV21-1 and TRBJ2-5; the table assigns TRBD2, which was not confirmed against the DNA. With the DNA end fitting TRBJ2-7 better, the J assignment may be wrong. TRBV21-1 is termed a pseudogene. The CDR3 length is 15 residues. This CDR3 reads CASSNEGHLPYEQYF. In DNA form, the CDR3 reads TGTGCCAGCAGCAACGAGGGTCACCTTCCCTACGAGCAGTACTTC.

The chain's CDR3 is CATSRGQKYNEQFF. As DNA, the CDR3 is TGTGCCACCAGCAGGGGCCAGAAATACAATGAGCAGTTCTTC. V gene TRBV15 combines with J gene TRBJ2-1; D ambiguous. Germline CDR1 is LNHNV and CDR2 is YYDKDF (reference sequence). CDR3 length: 14 amino acids. V lost 3 bases to trimming and J lost 4 bases, with 10 bases between them.

This clonotype has a single count. V gene TRBV9 combines with J gene TRBJ1-6; D uncertain. The germline V gene has CDR1 SGDLS and CDR2 YYNGEE. The CDR3 has 15 amino acids. The germline V and J ends were trimmed by 1 base and 10 bases, with 15 bases remaining between them. The CDR3 loop is CASSVSPANGSPLHF. The CDR3 nucleotides read TGTGCCAGCAGCGTAAGTCCCGCTAACGGCTCACCCCTCCACTTT.

This clonotype has a handful of counts. The chain recombines TRBV27 with TRBJ2-1, with unresolved D. CDR1 and CDR2 (germline): MNHEY, SMNVEV (reference sequence). The CDR3 sequence is 14 residues long. With 2 bases removed from V and 7 bases from J, the gap between germline ends came to 12 bases. Here the CDR3 DNA reads TGTGCCAGCAGTTTAGCGATCCTGGGGAATGAGCAGTTCTTC. Translating it yields CASSLAILGNEQFF.

This clonotype appeared a few times. J is TRBJ2-4 and V is TRBV24-1; a weak D match, TRBD1 (5 bases). The J call may be incorrect, as the DNA end agrees better with TRBJ2-7. The CDR3 loop spans 13 amino acids. CDR1 and CDR2 from the germline V gene are KGHDR and SFDVKD. The CDR3: CATSDSGNDEQYF. CDR3 DNA: TGTGCCACCAGTGATTCAGGGAACGACGAGCAGTACTTC.

In this sample, this clonotype turned up a few times. The rearrangement uses TRBV12-3 or TRBV12-4 and TRBJ2-5; TRBD2 matches 15 bases. There are 18 residues in the CDR3. V dropped 6 bases and J dropped 4; count of bases not matched to a gene: 12. The chain's CDR3 is CASSFTEGLAGGGETQYF. The CDR3 bases are TGTGCCAGCAGCTTTACCGAGGGACTAGCGGGAGGCGGAGAGACCCAGTACTTC.

The J gene is TRBJ1-4, the V gene TRBV6-1, with D perhaps matching TRBD1 (6 bases). The CDR3 is 14 residues long. Germline CDR1 is MNHNS and CDR2 is SASEGT. V gave up 8 bases and J gave up 2 bases, with 12 bases separating them. In nucleotides, the CDR3 is TGTGCCAGCCGTCCGGGGGGCACTAATGAAAAACTGTTTTTT. It is translated as CASRPGGTNEKLFF.

This clonotype occurred a few times. The chain recombines TRBV4-1 with TRBJ2-7; D unclear. Germline V gene sequence: CDR1 MGHRA, CDR2 YSYEKL. The CDR3 spans 13 residues. With 5 bases removed from V and 0 bases from J, the gap between germline ends came to 8 bases. The CDR3 region is CASSALSSYEQYF. The CDR3 DNA follows: TGCGCCAGCAGCGCTCTTTCCTCCTACGAGCAGTACTTC.

This clonotype has only a few counts. This chain uses TRBV12-3 or TRBV12-4 with TRBJ2-7; D gene ambiguous. There are 14 residues in the CDR3. V gave up 0 bases and J gave up 0 bases, with 6 bases separating them. This CDR3 reads CASSLARPSYEQYF. The CDR3 nucleotides read TGTGCCAGCAGTTTAGCTCGTCCCTCCTACGAGCAGTACTTC.

A note on this clonotype: This may stem from a read error, because a much larger clone lies one nucleotide away. The chain is built from TRBV29-1 and TRBJ2-1, with a tentative D call TRBD1 (5 bases). The J call may not be correct, given that the DNA end is closer to TRBJ2-7. CDR1 and CDR2 from the germline V gene are SQVTM and ANQGSEA. This CDR3 comprises 17 residues. CDR3 amino acids: CSVEHSRVGPFYNEQYF. The CDR3 DNA reads as TGCAGCGTTGAACACTCCCGAGTGGGGCCATTCTACAATGAGCAGTACTTC.

The CDR3 sequence is CAISGFRGHEQYF. The CDR3 bases are TGTGCCATCAGTGGTTTCAGGGGCCACGAGCAGTACTTC. The chain is built from TRBV10-3 and TRBJ2-7; TRBD1 is a possible D gene (6 bases). Trimming took 4 bases from V and 5 from J, leaving 12 bases between them. CDR3 length: 13 residues. The V gene's germline CDR1 is ENHRY and CDR2 SYGVKD.

V usage is TRBV6-5 and J usage is TRBJ2-1; 7 bases match TRBD1. Germline CDR1 MNHEY, CDR2 SVGAGI. Trimming at V came to 6 bases and at J to 1 base, leaving 6 bases not matched to a gene. This CDR3 is built from 15 residues. CDR3: CASRYRGNSYNEQFF. The CDR3 DNA is TGTGCCAGCAGGTACAGGGGCAATTCCTACAATGAGCAGTTCTTC.